This is a list of T cell receptor beta chains from one sample in a study of a mutant IDH1 vaccine in newly diagnosed glioma. TCRdb's table, derived via immunoSEQ multiplex PCR, lists solely in-frame clones and lacks some. The repertoire holds some 100,000 clones, with around 82% as singletons. The input for sequencing was PBMCs, taken from a glioma patient treated with radiotherapy, temozolomide or both. Receptors originate from a woman in her forties or fifties with glioma. Both conserved end residues are part of each CDR3. A D gene is named only where the DNA matches it firmly. The size entry is marked missing in some rows and otherwise reads once, few, many or a size class.

d_gene: TRBD1
j_gene: TRBJ1-2
abundance: .
v_gene: TRBV5-6
CDR3aa: CASSMDRGANYGYTF
CDR3nt: TGTGCCAGCAGCATGGACAGGGGGGCAAACTATGGCTACACCTTC

d_gene: TRBD1
j_gene: TRBJ2-1
abundance: once
v_gene: TRBV10-1
CDR3aa: CASSPRDRDAQFF
CDR3nt: TGCGCCAGCAGCCCCCGGGACAGGGACGCGCAGTTCTTC

d_gene: .
j_gene: TRBJ2-6
abundance: .
v_gene: TRBV7-2
CDR3aa: CASSLASNSGANVLTF
CDR3nt: TGTGCCAGCAGCTTAGCGTCCAATTCTGGGGCCAACGTCCTGACTTTC

d_gene: TRBD1
j_gene: TRBJ2-3
abundance: .
v_gene: TRBV14
CDR3aa: CASSLLTGGDTQYF
CDR3nt: TGTGCCAGCAGCCTTTTAACAGGGGGAGATACGCAGTATTTT

d_gene: .
j_gene: TRBJ1-1
abundance: .
v_gene: TRBV5-1
CDR3aa: CASSFSLGKMNTEAFF
CDR3nt: TGCGCCAGCAGCTTCAGTTTAGGGAAAATGAACACTGAAGCTTTCTTT

d_gene: TRBD1
j_gene: TRBJ2-1
abundance: .
v_gene: TRBV9
CDR3aa: CASSVGRTGPIDEQFF
CDR3nt: TGTGCCAGCAGCGTAGGGAGGACAGGGCCAATCGATGAGCAGTTCTTC

d_gene: .
j_gene: TRBJ2-2
abundance: .
v_gene: TRBV28
CDR3aa: CASRSSRDTGELFF
CDR3nt: TGTGCCAGCAGGTCCTCGAGGGACACCGGGGAGCTGTTTTTT

d_gene: .
j_gene: TRBJ2-1
abundance: .
v_gene: TRBV29-1
CDR3aa: CSVEGYEQFF
CDR3nt: TGCAGCGTTGAAGGTTATGAGCAGTTCTTC

d_gene: .
j_gene: TRBJ1-6
abundance: .
v_gene: TRBV5-1
CDR3aa: CASSLDGVSPLHF
CDR3nt: TGCGCCAGCAGCTTGGATGGTGTCTCACCCCTCCACTTT

d_gene: TRBD1
j_gene: TRBJ1-3
abundance: once
v_gene: TRBV19
CDR3aa: CASSKRQGTGGNTIYF
CDR3nt: TGTGCCAGTAGTAAAAGACAGGGAACGGGAGGAAACACCATATATTTT

d_gene: .
j_gene: TRBJ2-7
abundance: .
v_gene: TRBV30
CDR3aa: CAWSVRFLPDPRSYEQYF
CDR3nt: TGTGCCTGGAGTGTACGGTTTCTTCCGGACCCTCGCTCCTACGAGCAGTACTTC

d_gene: TRBD2
j_gene: TRBJ2-7
abundance: .
v_gene: TRBV6-1
CDR3aa: CASSTLAGGPYEQYF
CDR3nt: TGTGCCAGCTCCACGCTAGCGGGGGGACCCTACGAGCAGTACTTC

d_gene: .
j_gene: TRBJ1-3
abundance: .
v_gene: TRBV4-1
CDR3aa: CASSLEGDLSGNTIYF
CDR3nt: TGCGCCAGCAGCCTCGAGGGGGACCTCTCTGGAAACACCATATATTTT

d_gene: .
j_gene: TRBJ2-3
abundance: .
v_gene: TRBV7-6
CDR3aa: CASSPGLSLTDTQYF
CDR3nt: TGTGCCAGCAGCCCGGGACTTTCACTCACAGATACGCAGTATTTT

d_gene: .
j_gene: TRBJ2-7
abundance: once
v_gene: TRBV7-2
CDR3aa: CASSPTGQGGREQYF
CDR3nt: TGTGCCAGCAGCCCAACAGGTCAGGGGGGGCGGGAGCAGTACTTC

d_gene: .
j_gene: TRBJ2-2
abundance: .
v_gene: TRBV10-2
CDR3aa: CASSESVVIRDRNTGELFF
CDR3nt: TGCGCCAGCAGTGAATCCGTGGTAATTCGGGACCGCAACACCGGGGAGCTGTTTTTT

d_gene: .
j_gene: TRBJ1-6
abundance: .
v_gene: TRBV19
CDR3aa: CASTPRGPPYNSPLHF
CDR3nt: TGTGCCAGTACCCCGCGGGGTCCCCCCTATAATTCACCCCTCCACTTT